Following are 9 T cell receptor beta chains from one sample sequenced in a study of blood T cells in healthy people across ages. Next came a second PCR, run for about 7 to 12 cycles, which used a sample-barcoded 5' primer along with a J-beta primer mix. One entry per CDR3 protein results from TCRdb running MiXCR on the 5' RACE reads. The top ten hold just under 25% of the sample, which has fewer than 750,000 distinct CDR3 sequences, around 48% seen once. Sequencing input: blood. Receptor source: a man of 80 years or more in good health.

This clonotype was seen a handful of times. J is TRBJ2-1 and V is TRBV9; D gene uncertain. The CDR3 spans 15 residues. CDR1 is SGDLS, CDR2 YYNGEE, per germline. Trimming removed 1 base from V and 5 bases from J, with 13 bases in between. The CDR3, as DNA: TGTGCCAGCAGCGTATCAGACCGCGTAAACAATGAGCAGTTCTTC. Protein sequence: CASSVSDRVNNEQFF.

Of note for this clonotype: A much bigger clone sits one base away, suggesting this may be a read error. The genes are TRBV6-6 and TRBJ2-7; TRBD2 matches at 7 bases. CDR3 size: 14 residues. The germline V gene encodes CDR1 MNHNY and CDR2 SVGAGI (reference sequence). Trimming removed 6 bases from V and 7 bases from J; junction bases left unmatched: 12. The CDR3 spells CASRGAGVGDEQYF. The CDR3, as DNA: TGTGCCAGCAGAGGGGCGGGAGTGGGGGATGAGCAGTACTTC.

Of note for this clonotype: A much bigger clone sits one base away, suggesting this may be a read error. CDR3 loop: CASRPTSGRVGHDEQFF. DNA of the CDR3: TGTGCCAGCAGACCCACTAGCGGGAGGGTCGGGCACGATGAGCAGTTCTTC. The V call is TRBV6-1, the J call TRBJ2-1, with TRBD2 matching over 13 bases. Germline V gene data show CDR1 as MNHNS and CDR2 as SASEGT. CDR3 length: 17 amino acids. V dropped 6 bases and J dropped 8; count of bases not matched to a gene: 13.

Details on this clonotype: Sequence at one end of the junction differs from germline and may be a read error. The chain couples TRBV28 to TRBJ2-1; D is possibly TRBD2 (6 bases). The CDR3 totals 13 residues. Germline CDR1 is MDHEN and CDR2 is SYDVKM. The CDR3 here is CTSVRGNNNEQFF. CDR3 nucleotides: TGTACCAGCGTCCGCGGGAATAACAATGAGCAGTTCTTC.

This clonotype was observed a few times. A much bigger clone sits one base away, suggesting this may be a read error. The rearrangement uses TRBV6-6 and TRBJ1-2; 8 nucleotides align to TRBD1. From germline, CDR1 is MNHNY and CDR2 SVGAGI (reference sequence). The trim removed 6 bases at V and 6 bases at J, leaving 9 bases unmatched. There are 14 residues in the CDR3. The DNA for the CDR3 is TGTGCCAGCAGCGTAGTGGACAGGGTACATGGCTACACCTTC. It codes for CASSVVDRVHGYTF.

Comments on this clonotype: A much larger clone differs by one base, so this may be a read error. CDR3 loop: CASTLVAGVTDTQYF. CDR3 coding DNA: TGTGCCAGCACCCTTGTGGCGGGGGTCACAGATACGCAGTATTTT. The V gene is TRBV6-6, the J gene TRBJ2-3, with TRBD2 matching over 7 bases. Germline CDR1 and CDR2: MNHNY and SVGAGI (reference sequence). Trimming at V came to 7 bases and at J to 2 bases, leaving 9 bases not matched to a gene. This CDR3 contains 15 residues.

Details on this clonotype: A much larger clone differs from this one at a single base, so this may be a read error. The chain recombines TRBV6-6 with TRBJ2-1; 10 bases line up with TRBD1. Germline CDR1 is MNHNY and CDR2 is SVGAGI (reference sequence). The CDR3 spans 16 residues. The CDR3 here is CASSFGRQGANNERFF. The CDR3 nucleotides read TGTGCCAGCAGTTTCGGTAGACAGGGGGCGAACAATGAGCGGTTCTTC.

Here the CDR3 DNA reads TGCAGTACTATCTTGACAGGGGCCAAATCTAACTATGGCTACACCTTC. This codes for CSTILTGAKSNYGYTF. The J gene is TRBJ1-2, the V gene TRBV20-1; TRBD1 agrees at 8 bases. Germline values: CDR1 DFQATT, CDR2 SNEGSKA (reference sequence). The CDR3 spans 16 residues. The V and J ends lost 8 bases and 0 bases, in that order; junction bases with no gene match: 14.

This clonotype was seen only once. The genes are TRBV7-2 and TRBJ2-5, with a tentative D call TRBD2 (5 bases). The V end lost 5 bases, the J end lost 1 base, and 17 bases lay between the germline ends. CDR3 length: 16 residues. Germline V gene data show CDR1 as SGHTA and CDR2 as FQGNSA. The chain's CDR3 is CASSPRGSVVQETQYF. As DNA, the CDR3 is TGTGCCAGCAGCCCACGGGGTAGCGTCGTCCAAGAGACCCAGTACTTC.